A single TCR beta chain is shown here with its context. The antigen remains undetermined. The V and J ends lost 1 base and 2 bases respectively, with 6 bases between them. CDR1 and CDR2 (germline): LNHDA, SQIVND (reference sequence). The CDR3 is 14 residues long. Repertoires were generated with immunoSEQ multiplex PCR, while TCRdb's copy carries only in-frame clones and drops some. Altogether over 100,000 clones are present, about 90% being singletons, with the ten largest covering approximately 0.73%. This entry comes from a study of siplizumab effects on memory and regulatory T cells. Study results and limitations: Alloreactive sequences that could be traced to unstimulated CD4+ memory cells showed a significant reduction under siplizumab. The diversity of naive T cells seemed greater than that of memory cells, and their alloresponse contribution seemed major. Mappable alloreactive CD4+ clones were on average about 62% Treg-derived with siplizumab, around 30% in controls. Phenotypic classification as naive or memory proved unattainable for roughly 80-96% of proliferating CD4+ or CD8+ clones.

The chain employs TRBV19 and TRBJ1-5; D gene uncertain. Sample: Tregs sorted from blood. This TCR was recovered from a human donor in good health. CDR3 bases: TGTGCCAGTAGTATAGGGATGGGCAATCAGCCCCAGCATTTT. Translating it yields CASSIGMGNQPQHF.